This TCR beta chain appears in the sequencing data of a study of STAT5B mutations in CD4+ large granular lymphocyte leukemia. Looking at the study overall: Healthy donors showed HLA-associated enrichment of the CDR3 'QG' motif. General study results and limits: No patients shared main leukemic clonotypes, though roughly 25% appeared at low frequency elsewhere.

The sample holds one count of this clone. Its target is not known. The CDR3 runs 12 residues. Germline V CDR1 and CDR2: GTSNPN, SVGIG (reference sequence). V was cut by 0 bases and J by 2 bases, with 5 bases left in between. Measured with immunoSEQ multiplex PCR; TCRdb has only the in-frame clones, and not every one. The sample yields approximately 32,000 clones, about nine tenths seen once. Sequenced material: CD4+ T cells from blood buffy coats. The chain joins TRBV30 to TRBJ2-7; D remains unclear. The TCR was taken from a human donor in good health. CDR3 loop: CAWSVQTYEQYF. In DNA form, the CDR3 reads TGTGCCTGGAGTGTACAGACCTACGAGCAGTACTTC. The whole variable domain, remainder taken from reference TRBV30 and TRBJ2-7, is SQTIHQWPATLVQPVGSPLSLECTVEGTSNPNLYWYRQAAGRGLQLLFYSVGIGQISSEVPQNLSASRPQDRQFILSSKKLLLSDSGFYLCAWSVQTYEQYFGPGTRLTVT.